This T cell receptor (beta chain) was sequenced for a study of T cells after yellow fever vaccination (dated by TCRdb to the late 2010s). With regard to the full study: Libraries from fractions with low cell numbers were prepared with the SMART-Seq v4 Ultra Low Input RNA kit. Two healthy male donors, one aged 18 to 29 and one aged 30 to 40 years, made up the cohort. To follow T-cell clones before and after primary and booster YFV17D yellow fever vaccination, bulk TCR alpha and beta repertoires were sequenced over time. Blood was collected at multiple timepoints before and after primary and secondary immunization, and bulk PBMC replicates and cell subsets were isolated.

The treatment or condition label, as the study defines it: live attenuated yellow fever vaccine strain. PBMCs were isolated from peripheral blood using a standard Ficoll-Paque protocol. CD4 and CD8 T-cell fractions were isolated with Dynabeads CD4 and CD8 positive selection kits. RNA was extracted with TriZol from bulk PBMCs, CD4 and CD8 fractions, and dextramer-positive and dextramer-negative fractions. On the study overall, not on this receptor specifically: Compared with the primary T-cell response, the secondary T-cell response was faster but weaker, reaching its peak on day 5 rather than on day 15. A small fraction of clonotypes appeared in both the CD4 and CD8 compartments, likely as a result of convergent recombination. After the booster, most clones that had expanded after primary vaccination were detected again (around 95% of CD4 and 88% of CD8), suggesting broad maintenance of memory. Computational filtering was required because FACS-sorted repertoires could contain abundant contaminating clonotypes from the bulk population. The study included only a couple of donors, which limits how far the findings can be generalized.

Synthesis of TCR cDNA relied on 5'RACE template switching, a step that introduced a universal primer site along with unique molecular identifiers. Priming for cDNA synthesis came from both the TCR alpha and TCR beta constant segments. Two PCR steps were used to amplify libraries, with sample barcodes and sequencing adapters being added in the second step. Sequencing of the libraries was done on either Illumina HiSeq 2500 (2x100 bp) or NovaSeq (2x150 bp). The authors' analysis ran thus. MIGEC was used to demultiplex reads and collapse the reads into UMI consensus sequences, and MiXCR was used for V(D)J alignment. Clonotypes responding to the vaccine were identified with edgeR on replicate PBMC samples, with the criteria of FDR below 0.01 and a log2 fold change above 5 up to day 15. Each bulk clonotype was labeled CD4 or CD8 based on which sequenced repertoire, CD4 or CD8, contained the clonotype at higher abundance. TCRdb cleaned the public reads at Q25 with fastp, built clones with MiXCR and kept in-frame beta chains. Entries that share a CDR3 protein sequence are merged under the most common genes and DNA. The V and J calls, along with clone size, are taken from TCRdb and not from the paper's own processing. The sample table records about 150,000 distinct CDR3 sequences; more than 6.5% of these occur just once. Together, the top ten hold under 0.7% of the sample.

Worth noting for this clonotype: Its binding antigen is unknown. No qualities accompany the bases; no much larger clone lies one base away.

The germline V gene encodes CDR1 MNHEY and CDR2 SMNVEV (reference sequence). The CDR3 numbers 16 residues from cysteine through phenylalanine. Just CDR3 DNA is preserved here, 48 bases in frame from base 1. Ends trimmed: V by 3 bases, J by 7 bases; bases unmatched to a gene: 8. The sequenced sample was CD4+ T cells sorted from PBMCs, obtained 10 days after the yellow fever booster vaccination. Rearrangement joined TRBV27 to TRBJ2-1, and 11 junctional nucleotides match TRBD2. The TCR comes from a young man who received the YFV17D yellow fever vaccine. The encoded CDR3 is CASSFALAGGLNEQFF. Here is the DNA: TGTGCCAGCAGTTTCGCCCTAGCGGGAGGTCTTAATGAGCAGTTCTTC.